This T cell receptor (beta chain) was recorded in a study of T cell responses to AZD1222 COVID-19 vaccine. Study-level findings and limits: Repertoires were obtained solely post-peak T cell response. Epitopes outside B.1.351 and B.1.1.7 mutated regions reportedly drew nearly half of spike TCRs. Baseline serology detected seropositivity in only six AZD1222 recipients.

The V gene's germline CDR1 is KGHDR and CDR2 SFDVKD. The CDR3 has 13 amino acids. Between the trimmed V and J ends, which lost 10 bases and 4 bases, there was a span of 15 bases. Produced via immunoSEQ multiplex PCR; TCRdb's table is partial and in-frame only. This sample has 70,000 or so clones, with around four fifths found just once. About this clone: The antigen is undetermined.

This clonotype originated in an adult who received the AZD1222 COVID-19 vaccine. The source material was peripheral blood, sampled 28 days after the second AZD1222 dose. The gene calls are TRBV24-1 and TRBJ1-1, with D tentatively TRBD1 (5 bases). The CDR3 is CATRASGGTEAFF. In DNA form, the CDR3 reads TGTGCCACTAGGGCGTCTGGGGGCACTGAAGCTTTCTTT.